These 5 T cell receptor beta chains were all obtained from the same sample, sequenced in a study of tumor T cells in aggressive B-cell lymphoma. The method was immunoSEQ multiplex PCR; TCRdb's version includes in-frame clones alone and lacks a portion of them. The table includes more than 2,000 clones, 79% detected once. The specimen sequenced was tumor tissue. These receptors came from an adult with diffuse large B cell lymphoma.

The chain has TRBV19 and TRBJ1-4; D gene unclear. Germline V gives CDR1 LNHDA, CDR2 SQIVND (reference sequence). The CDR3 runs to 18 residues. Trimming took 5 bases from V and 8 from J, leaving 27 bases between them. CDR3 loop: CASSPLGDRREGNEKLFF. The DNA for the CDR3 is TGTGCCAGTAGTCCCCTAGGAGACCGCCGGGAAGGAAACGAAAAACTGTTTTTT.

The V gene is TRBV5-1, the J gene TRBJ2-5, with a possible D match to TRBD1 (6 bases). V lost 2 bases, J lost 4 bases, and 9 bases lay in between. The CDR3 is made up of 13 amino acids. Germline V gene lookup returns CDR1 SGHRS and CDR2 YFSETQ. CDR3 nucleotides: TGCGCCAGCAGCTTTACAGGGTTAGAGACCCAGTACTTC. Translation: CASSFTGLETQYF.

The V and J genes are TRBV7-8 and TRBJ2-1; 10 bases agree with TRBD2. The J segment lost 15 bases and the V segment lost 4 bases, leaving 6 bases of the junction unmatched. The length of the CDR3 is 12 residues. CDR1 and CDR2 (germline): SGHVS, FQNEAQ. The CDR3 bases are TGTGCCAGCAGCTCACCGGGACTAGCGCCGTTCTTC. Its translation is CASSSPGLAPFF.

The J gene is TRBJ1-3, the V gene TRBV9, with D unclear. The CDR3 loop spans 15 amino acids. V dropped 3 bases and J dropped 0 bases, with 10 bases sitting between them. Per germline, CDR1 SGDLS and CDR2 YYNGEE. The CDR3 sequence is CASSAMALSGNTIYF. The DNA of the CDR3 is TGTGCCAGCAGCGCCATGGCCCTCTCTGGAAACACCATATATTTT.

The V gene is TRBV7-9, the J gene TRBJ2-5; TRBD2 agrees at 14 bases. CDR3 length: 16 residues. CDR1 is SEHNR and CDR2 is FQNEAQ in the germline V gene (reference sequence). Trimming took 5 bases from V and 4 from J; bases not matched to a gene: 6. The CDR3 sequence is CASSPRLAGGTETQYF. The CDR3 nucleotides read TGTGCCAGCAGCCCCCGACTAGCGGGGGGGACAGAGACCCAGTACTTC. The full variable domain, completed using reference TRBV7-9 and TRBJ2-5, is DTGVSQNPRHKITKRGQNVTFRCDPISEHNRLYWYRQTLGQGPEFLTYFQNEAQLEKSRLLSDRFSAERPKGSFSTLEIQRTEQGDSAMYLCASSPRLAGGTETQYFGPGTRLLVL.